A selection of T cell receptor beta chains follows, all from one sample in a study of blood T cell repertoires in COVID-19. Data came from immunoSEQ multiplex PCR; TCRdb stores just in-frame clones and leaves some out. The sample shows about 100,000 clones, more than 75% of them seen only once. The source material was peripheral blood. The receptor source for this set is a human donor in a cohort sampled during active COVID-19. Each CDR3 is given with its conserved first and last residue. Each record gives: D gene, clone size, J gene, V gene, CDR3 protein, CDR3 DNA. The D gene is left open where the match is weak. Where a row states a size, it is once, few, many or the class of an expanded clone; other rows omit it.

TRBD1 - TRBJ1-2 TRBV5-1 CASSSGQGATDGYTF TGCGCCAGCAGCTCAGGGCAGGGGGCAACCGACGGCTACACCTTC
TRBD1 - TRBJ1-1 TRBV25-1 CASKDRGVEAFF TGTGCCAGCAAAGACAGGGGGGTTGAAGCTTTCTTT
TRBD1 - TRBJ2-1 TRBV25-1 CASRTGKGNEQFF TGTGCCAGCAGGACAGGGAAGGGGAATGAGCAGTTCTTC
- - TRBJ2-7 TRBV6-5 CASRTRRVSYEQYF TGTGCCAGCAGAACTCGCAGGGTGTCCTACGAGCAGTACTTC
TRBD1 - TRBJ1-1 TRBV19 CASSSDRGQNTEAFF TGTGCCAGTAGTTCGGACAGGGGGCAGAACACTGAAGCTTTCTTT
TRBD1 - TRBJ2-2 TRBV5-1 CASSLARQGGTGELFF TGCGCCAGCAGCTTGGCCAGACAGGGGGGCACCGGGGAGCTGTTTTTT
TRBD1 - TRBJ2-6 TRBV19 CASNNRQGAGSGANVLTF TGTGCCAGTAATAATAGACAGGGGGCAGGATCTGGGGCCAACGTCCTGACTTTC
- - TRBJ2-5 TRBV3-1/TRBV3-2 CASRRNSGSQETQYF TGTGCCAGCAGACGTAATAGCGGTTCACAAGAGACCCAGTACTTC
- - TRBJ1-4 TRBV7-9 CASSLQGMQNEKLFF TGTGCCAGCAGCTTACAGGGGATGCAGAATGAAAAACTGTTTTTT
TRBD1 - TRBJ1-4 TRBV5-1 CASSFGQGGPKGEKLFF TGCGCCAGCAGCTTCGGACAGGGAGGCCCTAAGGGTGAAAAACTGTTTTTT
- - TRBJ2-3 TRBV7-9 CASSGPGGSTDTQYF TGTGCCAGCAGCGGACCGGGGGGCAGCACAGATACGCAGTATTTT
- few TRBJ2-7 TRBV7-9 CASSLAGVGLIYEQYF TGTGCCAGCAGCTTAGCCGGGGTCGGCCTCATTTACGAGCAGTACTTC
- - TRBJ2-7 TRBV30 CAWSVSPFSYEQYF TGTGCCTGGAGTGTGTCCCCGTTCTCCTACGAGCAGTACTTC
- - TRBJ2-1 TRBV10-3 CAIKGGDEQFF TGTGCCATCAAAGGAGGGGATGAGCAGTTCTTC
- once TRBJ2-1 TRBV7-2 CASSLVASTYNEQFF TGTGCCAGCAGCTTAGTGGCTAGCACCTACAATGAGCAGTTCTTC
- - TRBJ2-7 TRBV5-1 CASSLAPSGYEQYF TGCGCCAGCAGCTTGGCCCCAAGCGGCTACGAGCAGTACTTC
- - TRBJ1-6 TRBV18 CASSPGGDNSPLHF TGTGCCAGCTCACCAGGGGGGGACAATTCACCCCTCCACTTT
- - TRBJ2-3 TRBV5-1 CASSLALGTDTQYF TGCGCCAGCAGCTTGGCCCTAGGCACAGATACGCAGTATTTT
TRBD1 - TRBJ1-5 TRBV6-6 CASSYATGVQNQPQHF TGTGCCAGCAGTTACGCCACAGGGGTTCAGAATCAGCCCCAGCATTTT
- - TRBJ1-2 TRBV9 CASSAGTSSFNYGYTF TGTGCCAGCAGCGCCGGGACATCGAGTTTTAACTATGGCTACACCTTC
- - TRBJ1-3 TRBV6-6 CASSSGIGNTIYF TGTGCCAGCAGTTCAGGGATTGGAAACACCATATATTTT
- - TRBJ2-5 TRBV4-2 CASSQAGASGQTQYF TGTGCCAGCAGCCAAGCGGGGGCTAGCGGCCAGACCCAGTACTTC
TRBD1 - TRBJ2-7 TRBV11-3 CASSSGTGERSEQYF TGTGCCAGCAGCTCGGGGACAGGGGAGAGGAGCGAGCAGTACTTC
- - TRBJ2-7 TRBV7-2 CASSLPLGAHEQYF TGTGCCAGCAGCTTACCGCTTGGGGCCCACGAGCAGTACTTC
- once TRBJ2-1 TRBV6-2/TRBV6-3 CASSYGRAENEQFF TGTGCCAGCAGTTACGGTCGAGCGGAGAATGAGCAGTTCTTC
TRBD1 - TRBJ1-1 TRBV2 CASSQGARNTEAFF TGTGCCAGCAGTCAGGGGGCGCGTAACACTGAAGCTTTCTTT
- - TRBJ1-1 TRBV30 CAWTVGQGFSEAFF TGTGCCTGGACGGTGGGGCAGGGTTTTTCTGAAGCTTTCTTT
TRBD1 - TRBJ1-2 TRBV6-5 CASNPALDRGYGYTF TGTGCCAGCAACCCAGCCTTGGACAGGGGGTATGGCTACACCTTC
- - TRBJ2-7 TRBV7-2 CASSLAFGGTYEQYF TGTGCCAGCAGCTTAGCCTTCGGCGGCACCTACGAGCAGTACTTC
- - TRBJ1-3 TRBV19 CASSDRRSGNTIYF TGTGCCAGTAGTGACAGACGCTCTGGAAACACCATATATTTT
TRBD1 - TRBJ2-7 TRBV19 CASAGTEATYEQYF TGTGCCAGTGCCGGGACAGAGGCTACCTACGAGCAGTACTTC
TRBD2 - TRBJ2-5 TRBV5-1 CASSFLAGMGETQYF TGCGCCAGCAGCTTCCTAGCGGGAATGGGAGAGACCCAGTACTTC
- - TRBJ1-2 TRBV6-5 CASTPSGANYGYTF TGTGCCAGCACCCCCTCTGGAGCAAACTATGGCTACACCTTC
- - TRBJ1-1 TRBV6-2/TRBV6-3 CASSYFVGLTEAFF TGTGCCAGCAGTTATTTTGTGGGCCTGACTGAAGCTTTCTTT
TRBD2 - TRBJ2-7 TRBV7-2 CASSSPSSGRDSSYEQYF TGTGCCAGCAGCTCCCCGAGTAGCGGGAGGGATAGCTCCTACGAGCAGTACTTC
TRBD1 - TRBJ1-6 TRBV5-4 CASSMTGRRNSPLHF TGTGCCAGCAGTATGACAGGGCGGCGAAATTCACCCCTCCACTTT
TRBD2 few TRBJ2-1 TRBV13 CASSLEALAGRFSYNEQFF TGTGCCAGCAGCTTAGAGGCCCTAGCGGGAAGGTTTTCCTACAATGAGCAGTTCTTC
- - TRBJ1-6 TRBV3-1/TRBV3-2 CASSQDEAQGLLLFSSYNSPLHF TGTGCCAGCAGCCAAGATGAGGCGCAGGGGTTATTACTTTTTAGCTCCTATAATTCACCCCTCCACTTT
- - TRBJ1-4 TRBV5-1 CASSLDGIDEKLFF TGCGCCAGCAGCTTGGATGGCATCGATGAAAAACTGTTTTTT
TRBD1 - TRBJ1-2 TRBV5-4 CASSQGQGYGYTF TGTGCCAGCAGCCAGGGACAGGGTTATGGCTACACCTTC
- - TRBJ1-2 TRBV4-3 CASSPTFQANYGYTF TGCGCCAGCAGCCCCACTTTCCAAGCTAACTATGGCTACACCTTC
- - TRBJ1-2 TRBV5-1 CATRSGRGIYGYTF TGCGCCACCCGGTCAGGACGCGGGATCTATGGCTACACCTTC
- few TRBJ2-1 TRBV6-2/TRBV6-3 CASSDREGGEQFF TGTGCCAGCAGTGACAGGGAAGGAGGGGAGCAGTTCTTC
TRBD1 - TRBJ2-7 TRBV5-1 CASSLGDSGDEQYF TGCGCCAGCAGCTTGGGGGACAGTGGCGACGAGCAGTACTTC
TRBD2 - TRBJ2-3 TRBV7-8 CASSPTRTSGRAVIDTQYF TGTGCCAGCAGCCCCACCCGAACTAGCGGGAGGGCCGTCATAGATACGCAGTATTTT
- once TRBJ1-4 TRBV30 CAWRARVPYEKLFF TGTGCCTGGAGAGCCAGGGTCCCCTATGAAAAACTGTTTTTT
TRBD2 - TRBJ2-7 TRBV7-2 CASSSRGAGMYEQYF TGTGCCAGCAGCTCGAGGGGAGCGGGGATGTACGAGCAGTACTTC
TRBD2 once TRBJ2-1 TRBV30 CAWRGLAEDNEQFF TGTGCCTGGAGGGGGCTAGCGGAGGACAATGAGCAGTTCTTC
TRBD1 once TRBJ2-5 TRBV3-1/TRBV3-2 CASSPGDREGFQETQYF TGTGCCAGCAGCCCCGGGGACAGGGAGGGATTCCAAGAGACCCAGTACTTC
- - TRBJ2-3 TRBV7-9 CASSLLGGSGTDTQYF TGTGCCAGCAGCTTACTCGGGGGTAGTGGGACAGATACGCAGTATTTT
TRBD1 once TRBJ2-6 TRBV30 CAWSVGQGFSGANVLTF TGTGCCTGGTCAGTGGGACAGGGGTTCTCTGGGGCCAACGTCCTGACTTTC
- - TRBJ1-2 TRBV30 CAWSLNGYTF TGTGCCTGGAGTCTTAATGGCTACACCTTC
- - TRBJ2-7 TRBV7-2 CASSQSGLRGQYF TGTGCCAGCAGCCAGAGTGGGTTAAGGGGGCAGTACTTC